The T cell receptor beta chain under discussion was sequenced for a study of OX40 agonist ivuxolimab in advanced cancers. At the level of the study: Cohort: around 86% men, mean age approximately 60, aged roughly 20 to 79.

Blood sampling took place at baseline, cycle 4 day 1, and cycle 7 day 1. Measured with immunoSEQ multiplex PCR; TCRdb has only the in-frame clones, and not every one. This table has about 50,000 clones, around 79% appearing once. V was clipped by 9 bases and J by 0 bases, with 6 bases between them. The CDR3 loop spans 12 amino acids. Germline assignment: CDR1 LNHDA and CDR2 SQIVND (reference sequence). The sequenced sample was CD4+ or CD8+ T cells sorted from blood, obtained in a trial of the OX40 agonist ivuxolimab. V gene TRBV19 combines with J gene TRBJ1-3; unclear D gene. The TCR was taken from an adult with an advanced solid tumor such as melanoma, head and neck, liver or kidney cancer. As DNA, the CDR3 is TGTGCCAGCCAAAGCTCTGGAAACACCATATATTTT. Translation: CASQSSGNTIYF.